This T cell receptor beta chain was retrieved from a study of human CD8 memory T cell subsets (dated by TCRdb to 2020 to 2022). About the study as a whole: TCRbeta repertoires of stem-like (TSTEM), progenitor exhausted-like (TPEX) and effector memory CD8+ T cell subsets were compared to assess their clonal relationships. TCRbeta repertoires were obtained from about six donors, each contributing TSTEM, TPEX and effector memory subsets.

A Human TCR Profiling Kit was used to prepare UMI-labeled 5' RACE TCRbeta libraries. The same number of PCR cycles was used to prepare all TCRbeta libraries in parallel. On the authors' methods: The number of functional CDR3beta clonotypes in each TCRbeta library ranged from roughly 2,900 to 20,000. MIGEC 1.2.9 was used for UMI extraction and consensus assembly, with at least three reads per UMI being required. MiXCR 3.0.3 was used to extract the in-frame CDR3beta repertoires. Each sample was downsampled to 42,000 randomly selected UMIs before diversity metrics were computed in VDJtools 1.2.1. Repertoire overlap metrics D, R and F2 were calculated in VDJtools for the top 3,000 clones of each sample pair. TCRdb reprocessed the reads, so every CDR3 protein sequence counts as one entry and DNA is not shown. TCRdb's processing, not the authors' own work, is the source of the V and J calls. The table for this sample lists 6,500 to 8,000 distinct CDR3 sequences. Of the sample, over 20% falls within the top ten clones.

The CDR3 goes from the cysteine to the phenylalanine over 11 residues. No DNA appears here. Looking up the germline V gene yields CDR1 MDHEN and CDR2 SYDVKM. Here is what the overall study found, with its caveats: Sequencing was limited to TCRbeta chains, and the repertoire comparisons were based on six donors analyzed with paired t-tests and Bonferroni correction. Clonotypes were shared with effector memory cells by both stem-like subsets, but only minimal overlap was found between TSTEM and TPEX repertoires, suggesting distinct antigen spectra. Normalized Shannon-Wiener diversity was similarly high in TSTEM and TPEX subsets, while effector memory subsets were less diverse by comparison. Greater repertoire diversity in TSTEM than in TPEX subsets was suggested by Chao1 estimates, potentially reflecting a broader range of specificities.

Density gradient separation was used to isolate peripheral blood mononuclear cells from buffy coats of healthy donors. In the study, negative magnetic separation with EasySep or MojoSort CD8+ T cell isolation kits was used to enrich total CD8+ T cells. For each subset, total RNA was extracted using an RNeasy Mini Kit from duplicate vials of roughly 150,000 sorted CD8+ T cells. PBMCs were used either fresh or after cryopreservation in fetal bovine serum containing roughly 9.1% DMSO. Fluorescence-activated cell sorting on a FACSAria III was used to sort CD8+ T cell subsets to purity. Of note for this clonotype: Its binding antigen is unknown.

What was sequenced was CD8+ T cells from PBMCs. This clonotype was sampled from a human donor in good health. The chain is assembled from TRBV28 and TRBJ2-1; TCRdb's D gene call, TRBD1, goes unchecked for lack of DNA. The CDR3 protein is CASNRGDEQFF.